These 31 T cell receptor beta chains share one sample of origin, sequenced in a study of CXCR3-negative and CXCR3-positive naive CD8 T cells. The study, taken as a whole, reports: CXCR3-positive naive cells carried more hydrophobic TRB CDR3s than CXCR3-negative ones.

No antigen has been assigned to these receptors. UMI-tagged TRB cDNA libraries were built via 5' RACE. TCRdb reanalyzed the 5' RACE reads and collapses them to one entry per CDR3 protein, without DNA. The sample data list around 140,000 distinct CDR3 sequences. What was sequenced was naive CXCR3+ CD8+ T cells from blood. Subset indicated: CD45RO-CCR7+CD27+CD95- naive CD8+ T cells expressing CXCR3 (TNR3+). Every receptor here comes from a human donor in good health. Some clones in this sample may be carry-over from other donors' samples.

CDR3 amino acids: CSALDRPTYEQYF. This chain uses TRBV20-1 with TRBJ2-7; as DNA is missing, the TRBD1 call by TCRdb cannot be tested. Germline V gene lookup returns CDR1 DFQATT and CDR2 SNEGSKA (reference sequence). There are 13 residues in the CDR3.

The chain couples TRBV14 to TRBJ2-7. The CDR3 extends over 15 amino acids. Per the germline V gene, CDR1 is SGHDN and CDR2 is FVKESK. CDR3: CASSVGRLGLYEQYF.

The genes are TRBV12-3 or TRBV12-4 and TRBJ2-7; the TCRdb call, TRBD1, lacks DNA for checking. The CDR3 spans 14 residues. The CDR3 loop reads CASSLSDGGDEQYF.

The rearrangement links TRBV19 to TRBJ1-2. CDR1 LNHDA and CDR2 SQIVND come from the germline V gene (reference sequence). This CDR3 region has 11 residues. The CDR3 reads CASSTGFGYTF.

The rearrangement joins TRBV7-9 to TRBJ2-7; TCRdb proposes TRBD2, but this gene call is untestable without DNA. The CDR3 consists of 16 residues. CDR1 is SEHNR and CDR2 is FQNEAQ in the germline V gene (reference sequence). This chain's CDR3 is CASSPLLAGAIYEQYF.

The chain couples TRBV7-8 to TRBJ2-3; the D call of TRBD2 rests on TCRdb alone, since no DNA is present to check it. The CDR3 is 14 residues long. Germline V gene sequence: CDR1 SGHVS, CDR2 FQNEAQ. The CDR3 here is CASSPLAGPDTQYF.

V is TRBV27 and J is TRBJ2-7; TCRdb names TRBD2, which stays unverified in the absence of DNA. The CDR3 extends over 14 amino acids. Germline V gene lookup returns CDR1 MNHEY and CDR2 SMNVEV (reference sequence). CDR3 protein: CASSSGGGAYEQYF.

V is TRBV5-1 and J is TRBJ2-1; the TCRdb call, TRBD1, lacks DNA for checking. CDR3 size: 16 residues. Germline CDR1 is SGHRS and CDR2 is YFSETQ. CDR3 in amino acids: CASSLDDRVRYNEQFF.

The V and J genes are TRBV6-5 and TRBJ1-1. Germline V CDR1 and CDR2: MNHEY, SVGAGI. The CDR3 totals 13 residues. CDR3 in amino acids: CASSSGALTEAFF.

The V gene is TRBV7-9, the J gene TRBJ2-3; TCRdb picks TRBD1, but there is no DNA to check that call. Germline values: CDR1 SEHNR, CDR2 FQNEAQ (reference sequence). The CDR3 sequence is 15 residues long. The CDR3 region is CASSLRGAQRDTQYF.

The J gene is TRBJ1-1, the V gene TRBV4-3; TCRdb indicates TRBD1, and absent DNA this call remains unverified. The CDR3 has 17 amino acids. The V gene's germline CDR1 is LGHNA and CDR2 YSLEER. The CDR3 loop is CASSQTPGGEGNTEAFF.

The gene calls are TRBV29-1 and TRBJ1-1. The CDR3 totals 13 residues. Germline V gene lookup returns CDR1 SQVTM and CDR2 ANQGSEA. CDR3 residues: CSGKLREATEAFF.

The chain couples TRBV6-2 or TRBV6-3 to TRBJ2-3; TCRdb returns TRBD1, unconfirmable since there is no DNA. CDR1 MNHEY and CDR2 SVGEGT come from the germline V gene. The CDR3 covers 15 residues. The CDR3 sequence is CASSWGRTSTDTQYF.

The chain employs TRBV2 and TRBJ2-4. Looked up from germline, CDR1 is SNHLY and CDR2 is FYNNEI. The CDR3 has 16 residues. CDR3 residues: CASSEVRKPAKNIQYF.

This CDR3 is CASSVVGLAGDTQYF. V gene TRBV5-1 combines with J gene TRBJ2-3. The V gene's germline CDR1 is SGHRS and CDR2 YFSETQ. The CDR3 has 15 amino acids.

The CDR3: CASSLAGTLSTDTQYF. The chain uses TRBV27 and TRBJ2-3. The CDR3 is 16 amino acids. Germline lookup yields CDR1 MNHEY and CDR2 SMNVEV (reference sequence).

V is TRBV21-1 and J is TRBJ2-3; TCRdb indicates TRBD2, and absent DNA this call remains unverified. TRBV21-1 is a pseudogene. This CDR3 is 16 amino acids long. The CDR3: CASSKARTERSDTQYF.

CDR3 loop: CASSRLGGGPDTQYF. The V call is TRBV7-3, the J call TRBJ2-3; TCRdb reports TRBD1, a call that lacks DNA to check it against. This CDR3 region has 15 residues. CDR1 and CDR2 (germline): SGHTA, FQGTGA.

The V call is TRBV7-3, the J call TRBJ2-7; the D call of TRBD1 rests on TCRdb alone, since no DNA is present to check it. The CDR3 has 15 amino acids. From germline, CDR1 is SGHTA and CDR2 FQGTGA. CDR3: CASSSFGTGMGEQYF.

The chain links TRBV24-1 to TRBJ2-2; TCRdb names TRBD1, which stays unverified in the absence of DNA. In germline, CDR1 is KGHDR, CDR2 SFDVKD. The CDR3 is 18 residues long. This chain's CDR3 is CATSDGFVRDPNTGELFF.

This chain joins TRBV29-1 and TRBJ2-7. Looked up from germline, CDR1 is SQVTM and CDR2 is ANQGSEA. The CDR3 covers 12 residues. The CDR3: CSVRQGAYEQYF.

This rearrangement joins TRBV15 to TRBJ2-1. From germline, CDR1 is LNHNV and CDR2 YYDKDF (reference sequence). This CDR3 has 19 residues. Here the CDR3 reads CATSRVGLVGSMEYNEQFF. Full variable domain (missing parts from reference TRBV15 and TRBJ2-1): DAMVIQNPRYQVTQFGKPVTLSCSQTLNHNVMYWYQQKSSQAPKLLFHYYDKDFNNEADTPDNFQSRRPNTSFCFLDIRSPGLGDTAMYLCATSRVGLVGSMEYNEQFFGPGTRLTVL.

V is TRBV5-1 and J is TRBJ1-1; TCRdb's D gene call, TRBD1, goes unchecked for lack of DNA. In germline, CDR1 is SGHRS, CDR2 YFSETQ. The CDR3 consists of 13 residues. CDR3 region: CASSSQGAGEAFF. Full variable domain (outside the CDR3, taken from reference TRBV5-1 and TRBJ1-1): KAGVTQTPRYLIKTRGQQVTLSCSPISGHRSVSWYQQTPGQGLQFLFEYFSETQRNKGNFPGRFSGRQFSNSRSEMNVSTLELGDSALYLCASSSQGAGEAFFGQGTRLTVV.

This rearrangement joins TRBV7-6 to TRBJ2-1. The CDR3 spans 14 residues. CDR1 SGHVS and CDR2 FNYEAQ come from the germline V gene. The CDR3 loop is CASSGSGSYNEQFF. The variable domain in full, completed from reference TRBV7-6 and TRBJ2-1, reads GAGVSQSPRYKVTKRGQDVALRCDPISGHVSLYWYRQALGQGPEFLTYFNYEAQQDKSGLPNDRFSAERPEGSISTLTIQRTEQRDSAMYRCASSGSGSYNEQFFGPGTRLTVL.

The chain uses TRBV29-1 and TRBJ2-1. The CDR3 is 15 residues long. In germline, CDR1 is SQVTM, CDR2 ANQGSEA. The CDR3 protein is CSVESIGRNYNEQFF.

V gene TRBV18 combines with J gene TRBJ1-1. The CDR3 is 13 residues long. Germline V gene lookup returns CDR1 KGHSH and CDR2 LQKENI. CDR3: CASSPVENTEAFF.

J is TRBJ2-7 and V is TRBV9; as DNA is missing, the TRBD1 call by TCRdb cannot be tested. In germline, CDR1 is SGDLS, CDR2 YYNGEE. The CDR3 is made up of 13 amino acids. The CDR3: CASSGTTGGEQYF.

The chain carries TRBV6-5 and TRBJ2-2; the TCRdb call, TRBD1, lacks DNA for checking. Germline V gene lookup returns CDR1 MNHEY and CDR2 SVGAGI. The CDR3 is 15 amino acids. CDR3 sequence: CASRSLRENTGELFF.

The chain combines TRBV7-9 with TRBJ2-3. The CDR3 contains 15 residues. CDR1 and CDR2 (germline): SEHNR, FQNEAQ (reference sequence). The CDR3: CASSLAGETTDTQYF.

V usage is TRBV28 and J usage is TRBJ2-6. The CDR3 extends over 15 amino acids. Looked up from germline, CDR1 is MDHEN and CDR2 is SYDVKM. This CDR3 reads CASSLSGSGANVLTF.

The rearrangement uses TRBV9 and TRBJ2-3; TCRdb designates TRBD2, a call that cannot be tested without DNA. The CDR3 runs 16 residues. Germline CDR1 SGDLS, CDR2 YYNGEE. The CDR3 sequence is CASSPRTTSLSDTQYF.